The rows below give T cell receptor beta chains drawn from one sample of a study of blood T cell repertoires in COVID-19. Produced via immunoSEQ multiplex PCR; TCRdb's table is partial and in-frame only. Of 180,000 or so clones detected, approximately 83% appear once; the ten largest clones hold roughly 13%. Sequencing was performed on PBMCs or T cells enriched from blood (not recorded which). Receptors originate from an older woman who had recovered from COVID-19. CDR3s include the opening cysteine and the closing phenylalanine or tryptophan. The D gene is left open where the match is weak. Clone size is given for some rows only: seen once, a few or many times, or a class if the clone is expanded.

j_call: TRBJ1-2
v_call: TRBV28
clone_size: NA
d_call: TRBD1
cdr3_aa: CASTTTGEAPGYTF
cdr3_nt: TGTGCCAGCACGACGACAGGGGAAGCGCCCGGCTACACCTTC

j_call: TRBJ2-3
v_call: TRBV2
clone_size: once
d_call: NA
cdr3_aa: CASSESTGGPSTDTQYF
cdr3_nt: TGTGCCAGCAGTGAATCTACAGGTGGGCCCAGCACAGATACGCAGTATTTT

j_call: TRBJ1-1
v_call: TRBV4-2
clone_size: NA
d_call: NA
cdr3_aa: CASSRIGDFDSEAFF
cdr3_nt: TGTGCCAGCAGCCGGATAGGAGACTTCGATTCCGAAGCTTTCTTT

j_call: TRBJ1-5
v_call: TRBV2
clone_size: NA
d_call: NA
cdr3_aa: CASSPQGRDQPQHF
cdr3_nt: TGTGCCAGCAGCCCACAGGGTCGGGATCAGCCCCAGCATTTT

j_call: TRBJ1-6
v_call: TRBV4-1
clone_size: once
d_call: NA
cdr3_aa: CASSQGLNSPLHF
cdr3_nt: TGCGCCAGCAGCCAGGGGCTCAATTCACCCCTCCACTTT

j_call: TRBJ1-3
v_call: TRBV6-1
clone_size: NA
d_call: NA
cdr3_aa: CASSEVEGWRKNTIYF
cdr3_nt: TGTGCCAGCAGTGAAGTCGAGGGCTGGAGGAAAAACACCATATATTTT

j_call: TRBJ2-3
v_call: TRBV28
clone_size: NA
d_call: NA
cdr3_aa: CASSGRGVGTDTQYF
cdr3_nt: TGTGCCAGCAGTGGGAGGGGGGTAGGCACAGATACGCAGTATTTT

j_call: TRBJ1-2
v_call: TRBV28
clone_size: NA
d_call: TRBD1
cdr3_aa: CASSPTGQGLNYGYTF
cdr3_nt: TGTGCCAGCAGCCCCACCGGACAGGGACTTAACTATGGCTACACCTTC

j_call: TRBJ2-5
v_call: TRBV5-1
clone_size: NA
d_call: NA
cdr3_aa: CASSLDLGRGETQYF
cdr3_nt: TGCGCCAGCAGCTTGGATCTCGGCCGGGGGGAGACCCAGTACTTC

j_call: TRBJ1-1
v_call: TRBV12-3/TRBV12-4
clone_size: NA
d_call: NA
cdr3_aa: CASRVGGEAFF
cdr3_nt: TGTGCCAGCAGGGTAGGAGGTGAAGCTTTCTTT

j_call: TRBJ1-6
v_call: TRBV7-9
clone_size: NA
d_call: TRBD1
cdr3_aa: CASSSSGGTDSPLHF
cdr3_nt: TGTGCCAGCAGCTCATCAGGGGGCACGGATTCACCCCTCCACTTT

j_call: TRBJ2-5
v_call: TRBV6-1
clone_size: NA
d_call: NA
cdr3_aa: CASSGHPGMGMETQYF
cdr3_nt: TGTGCCAGCAGTGGCCACCCGGGGATGGGTATGGAGACCCAGTACTTC